The 29 T cell receptor beta chains below come from one sample, sequenced in a study of cytomegalovirus exposure and HLA in healthy donors (dated by TCRdb to about 2017). Library generation was performed with the immunoSEQ multiplex PCR assay. Held by TCRdb, this immuneACCESS table contains in-frame sequences only and omits some clones. Under half of the omission traces to an unresolved V gene where checked; the cause of the rest is unknown. The sample yields roughly 300,000 clones; 88% were counted once. The ten largest make up approximately 0.95% of the sample. The specimen was PBMCs. These receptors originate from a woman aged 18-29 years in good health and CMV-seronegative.

The chain joins TRBV25-1 to TRBJ2-7; 10 bases map to TRBD1. The CDR3 loop spans 15 amino acids. V was pared by 1 base and J by 1 base, with 1 base of the junction left unmatched. Germline V lookup: CDR1 MGHDK, CDR2 SYGVNS. The CDR3: CASSESGQGSYEQYF. The CDR3 nucleotides read TGTGCCAGCAGTGAATCGGGACAGGGGTCCTACGAGCAGTACTTC.

CDR3: CASTSGIFRDMRYF. Written as DNA, the CDR3 is TGCGCCAGCACCTCGGGAATTTTCCGGGACATGAGGTATTTT. The chain employs TRBV5-1 and TRBJ2-3, with D possibly being TRBD1 (6 bases). Looked up from germline, CDR1 is SGHRS and CDR2 is YFSETQ. The CDR3 totals 14 residues. Trimming stripped 6 bases from V and 14 bases from J, with 25 bases between.

This chain connects TRBV2 to TRBJ1-5; D possibly corresponds to TRBD1 (6 bases). This CDR3 comprises 15 residues. The V and J ends lost 8 bases and 0 bases respectively, with 14 bases between them. Germline V gives CDR1 SNHLY, CDR2 FYNNEI. CDR3 region: CASAVGGYSNQPQHF. CDR3 DNA: TGTGCCAGCGCGGTAGGGGGTTATAGCAATCAGCCCCAGCATTTT.

V is TRBV7-3 and J is TRBJ2-1; 11 bases align to TRBD2. Losses at the gene ends were 6 bases for V and 4 bases for J; bases not matched to a gene: 5. The V gene's germline CDR1 is SGHTA and CDR2 FQGTGA. The CDR3 is made up of 15 amino acids. CDR3 in amino acids: CASSSTSGKYNEQFF. Here the CDR3 DNA reads TGTGCCAGCAGTTCGACTAGCGGGAAATACAATGAGCAGTTCTTC.

V and J are TRBV6-1 and TRBJ2-3; 11 bases are a match to TRBD2. CDR1 is MNHNS and CDR2 is SASEGT in the germline V gene. This CDR3 has 17 residues. V lost 4 bases to trimming and J lost 2 bases; unmatched junction nucleotides: 8. DNA of the CDR3: TGTGCCAGCAGTGTTATAGCGGGAGGGGGGGTCACAGATACGCAGTATTTT. It codes for CASSVIAGGGVTDTQYF.

This clone showed up just once. The genes are TRBV27 and TRBJ2-7; D is perhaps TRBD2 (6 bases). V lost 2 bases to trimming and J lost 2 bases, with 10 bases between them. Germline lookup yields CDR1 MNHEY and CDR2 SMNVEV (reference sequence). The CDR3 consists of 14 residues. DNA for the CDR3: TGTGCCAGCAGTTTAAGAGGCGGGGCCTACGAGCAGTACTTC. As protein: CASSLRGGAYEQYF.

This clone was found once. J is TRBJ2-5 and V is TRBV18; 9 bases are a match to TRBD2. The CDR3 spans 17 residues. In germline, CDR1 is KGHSH, CDR2 LQKENI. J lost 5 bases, V lost 0 bases, and 10 bases had no gene match. CDR3 coding DNA: TGTGCCAGCTCACCACCTCGCGGGAGGGCCACAAGGGAGACCCAGTACTTC. Protein sequence: CASSPPRGRATRETQYF.

The rearrangement uses TRBV27 and TRBJ2-7, with 9 nucleotides matching TRBD2. CDR3 length: 14 amino acids. Germline CDR1 reads MNHEY; CDR2 reads SMNVEV (reference sequence). The junction had 5 bases not matched to a gene; V was cut back by 4 bases and J by 4 bases. The CDR3, as DNA: TGTGCCAGCAGTTCGGATAGCGGGGGATACGAGCAGTACTTC. Protein: CASSSDSGGYEQYF.

This clone has only a few counts. The rearrangement uses TRBV6-1 and TRBJ2-7; TRBD2 might be the D (5 bases). The germline V gene encodes CDR1 MNHNS and CDR2 SASEGT. V was pared by 7 bases and J by 3 bases, with 16 bases between. This CDR3 is built from 14 residues. Here the CDR3 reads CASMAAGLLYEQYF. The CDR3 DNA sequence: TGTGCCAGCATGGCGGCGGGCCTGCTCTACGAGCAGTACTTC.

For the CDR3, the DNA is TGTGCCAGTAGCCACTCCCAGGGGAGCTATGGCTACACCTTC. Protein sequence: CASSHSQGSYGYTF. The chain has TRBV19 and TRBJ1-2; D may be TRBD1 (6 bases). Germline CDR1 and CDR2: LNHDA and SQIVND (reference sequence). The germline V and J ends were trimmed by 6 bases and 4 bases, with 15 bases remaining between them. This CDR3 region has 14 residues.

The DNA of the CDR3 is TGTGCCAGCAGTCCGGACAGGGTACGGCGAGAGACCCAGTACTTC. Translating it yields CASSPDRVRRETQYF. The chain has TRBV2 and TRBJ2-5; 8 nucleotides line up with TRBD1. The CDR3 has 15 amino acids. J lost 4 bases, V lost 5 bases, and 9 bases had no gene match. Germline CDR1 is SNHLY and CDR2 is FYNNEI. The full variable domain, rest sourced from reference TRBV2 and TRBJ2-5, is EPEVTQTPSHQVTQMGQEVILRCVPISNHLYFYWYRQILGQKVEFLVSFYNNEISEKSEIFDDQFSVERPDGSNFTLKIRSTKLEDSAMYFCASSPDRVRRETQYFGPGTRLLVL.

The V and J genes are TRBV19 and TRBJ2-7; 10 nucleotides align to TRBD1. V lost 4 bases, J lost 3 bases, and 0 bases stayed unmatched. The V gene's germline CDR1 is LNHDA and CDR2 SQIVND (reference sequence). This CDR3 is 13 amino acids long. For the CDR3, the DNA is TGTGCCAGTAGTAGGACAGGGGGCTACGAGCAGTACTTC. As protein: CASSRTGGYEQYF.

In nucleotides, the CDR3 is TGTGCCAGCAGCTTAATAGCGGGAGGCCACGAGCAGTACTTC. Translation gives CASSLIAGGHEQYF. The chain carries TRBV7-9 and TRBJ2-7; 10 nucleotides line up with TRBD2. CDR1 is SEHNR and CDR2 is FQNEAQ in the germline V gene (reference sequence). The CDR3 extends over 14 amino acids. The V segment lost 2 bases and the J segment 5 bases; nucleotides outside the gene matches: 3.

This chain uses TRBV10-1 with TRBJ2-1; D ambiguous. CDR3 size: 17 residues. CDR1 and CDR2 (germline): WNHNN, SYGVQD (reference sequence). V was cut by 0 bases and J by 0 bases, with 12 bases left in between. The CDR3 loop reads CASSESMPKSSYNEQFF. The DNA for the CDR3 is TGCGCCAGCAGTGAGTCGATGCCGAAGAGCTCCTACAATGAGCAGTTCTTC.

V and J are TRBV2 and TRBJ2-7, with no clear D. CDR3 length equals 14 residues. CDR1 and CDR2 from the germline V gene are SNHLY and FYNNEI. Deletions cut 1 base from V and 7 bases from J, with 14 bases between. CDR3 bases: TGTGCCAGCAGTGAAGGGGCTGTTATTCAGGAGCAGTACTTC. Translation: CASSEGAVIQEQYF.

This clone showed up just a few times. This chain joins TRBV4-1 and TRBJ1-1, with D tentatively TRBD1 (5 bases). The length of the CDR3 is 12 residues. Between the trimmed V and J ends, which lost 4 bases and 4 bases, there was a span of 7 bases. Germline assignment: CDR1 MGHRA and CDR2 YSYEKL. This chain's CDR3 is CASSRGSTEAFF. CDR3 sequence (DNA): TGCGCCAGCAGCCGGGGCAGCACTGAAGCTTTCTTT.

The rearrangement joins TRBV4-1 to TRBJ1-4; D is undetermined. Germline V CDR1 and CDR2: MGHRA, YSYEKL. The length of the CDR3 is 15 residues. The V end lost 0 bases, the J end lost 8 bases, and 13 bases lay between the germline ends. CDR3 region: CASSQETGRGEKLFF. In DNA form, the CDR3 reads TGCGCCAGCAGCCAAGAAACGGGAAGAGGGGAAAAACTGTTTTTT.

Note on this clone: This sample includes further DNA sequences coding for the same CDR3. The V gene is TRBV7-3, the J gene TRBJ2-7, with TRBD2 identical over 8 bases. This CDR3 is built from 13 residues. The junction had 2 bases not matched to a gene; V was cut back by 3 bases and J by 4 bases. The germline gives CDR1 SGHTA, CDR2 FQGTGA. The CDR3 sequence: CASSFSSGYEQYF. Written as DNA, the CDR3 is TGTGCCAGCAGCTTCTCTAGCGGGTACGAGCAGTACTTC.

This chain connects TRBV5-4 to TRBJ2-7, with 9 bases fitting TRBD1. The CDR3 is made up of 12 amino acids. J gave up 9 bases and V 7 bases, and 8 bases lay outside the gene matches. Germline assignment: CDR1 SGHNT and CDR2 YYREEE (reference sequence). This CDR3 is CASSSPQGAQYF. DNA for the CDR3: TGTGCCAGCTCCTCCCCACAGGGGGCGCAGTACTTC.

There are a few counts of this clone. The chain employs TRBV29-1 and TRBJ1-1, with TRBD1 as a possible D gene (5 bases). The CDR3 covers 12 residues. Germline loops: CDR1 SQVTM, CDR2 ANQGSEA. Trimming took off 7 bases at V and 4 bases at J, with 13 bases between the two ends. The CDR3 DNA follows: TGCAGCGGGTTCCAGGGAAGCACTGAAGCTTTCTTT. Translation gives CSGFQGSTEAFF. The full variable domain, rest sourced from reference TRBV29-1 and TRBJ1-1, is SAVISQKPSRDICQRGTSLTIQCQVDSQVTMMFWYRQQPGQSLTLIATANQGSEATYESGFVIDKFPISRPNLTFSTLTVSNMSPEDSSIYLCSGFQGSTEAFFGQGTRLTVV.

The V call is TRBV15, the J call TRBJ1-1; 7 bases agree with TRBD1. Germline CDR1 and CDR2: LNHNV and YYDKDF (reference sequence). The CDR3 consists of 16 residues. The junction had 13 bases not matched to a gene; V was cut back by 3 bases and J by 6 bases. The CDR3 nucleotides are TGTGCCACCAGCAGGCCCGGAGGGGGCTTATGGGCTGAAGCTTTCTTT. Amino acid sequence: CATSRPGGGLWAEAFF. The full variable domain, in which reference TRBV15 and TRBJ1-1 provide the parts outside the CDR3, is DAMVIQNPRYQVTQFGKPVTLSCSQTLNHNVMYWYQQKSSQAPKLLFHYYDKDFNNEADTPDNFQSRRPNTSFCFLDIRSPGLGDTAMYLCATSRPGGGLWAEAFFGQGTRLTVV.

Here the CDR3 reads CASSYPDRGRNAEAFF. CDR3 nucleotide sequence: TGTGCCAGCAGTTACCCAGACAGGGGGCGAAACGCTGAAGCTTTCTTT. This chain links TRBV6-6 with TRBJ1-1, with TRBD1 identical over 10 bases. The CDR3 totals 16 residues. V trimming: 2 bases; J trimming: 6 bases; junction bases outside the gene matches: 9. Germline-derived CDR1 and CDR2 are MNHNY and SVGAGI (reference sequence).

The V and J genes are TRBV28 and TRBJ2-7; D may be TRBD2 (5 bases). V shed 5 bases and J shed 1 base, with 21 bases lying between them. The CDR3 runs 17 residues. CDR1 MDHEN and CDR2 SYDVKM come from the germline V gene. The CDR3 loop reads CASSGYKVGAFSYEQYF. Written as DNA, the CDR3 is TGTGCCAGCAGTGGATATAAGGTGGGAGCCTTTTCCTACGAGCAGTACTTC. Full variable domain (rest looked up from reference TRBV28 and TRBJ2-7): DVKVTQSSRYLVKRTGEKVFLECVQDMDHENMFWYRQDPGLGLRLIYFSYDVKMKEKGDIPEGYSVSREKKERFSLILESASTNQTSMYLCASSGYKVGAFSYEQYFGPGTRLTVT.

The chain employs TRBV11-1 and TRBJ1-1; D unresolved. CDR1 and CDR2 from the germline V gene are SGHAT and FQDESV (reference sequence). The CDR3 is 14 amino acids. Deletions cut 8 bases from V and 1 base from J, with 14 bases between. CDR3 residues: CASLKVGANTEAFF. CDR3 nucleotides: TGTGCCAGCCTCAAGGTGGGAGCGAACACTGAAGCTTTCTTT. The whole variable domain, filled in from reference TRBV11-1 and TRBJ1-1, reads EAEVAQSPRYKITEKSQAVAFWCDPISGHATLYWYRQILGQGPELLVQFQDESVVDDSQLPKDRFSAERLKGVDSTLKIQPAELGDSAMYLCASLKVGANTEAFFGQGTRLTVV.

The chain combines TRBV12-2 with TRBJ1-2. TRBV12-2 is deemed a pseudogene. This CDR3 spans 15 amino acids. The chain's CDR3 is CASRPQGGVGYGYTF. The CDR3, as DNA: TGTGCAAGTCGCCCACAAGGAGGGGTGGGCTATGGCTACACCTTC.

This clone appeared a few times. The chain uses TRBV15 and TRBJ1-1; TRBD1 aligns across 9 bases. The germline CDR1 and CDR2 sequences are LNHNV and YYDKDF (reference sequence). V trimming: 0 bases; J trimming: 11 bases; junction bases outside the gene matches: 13. The CDR3 sequence is 16 residues long. The CDR3 sequence: CATSRDSTGTGRKAFF. The CDR3 nucleotides read TGTGCCACCAGCAGAGATTCAACCGGGACAGGGAGGAAGGCTTTCTTT.

The CDR3 reads CASSGGLGYNEQFF. The CDR3 DNA is TGTGCCAGCAGCGGGGGACTCGGATACAATGAGCAGTTCTTC. The V and J genes are TRBV9 and TRBJ2-1; possibly TRBD2 for D (6 bases). V lost 3 bases, J lost 4 bases, and 11 bases lay in between. This CDR3 spans 14 amino acids. Germline values: CDR1 SGDLS, CDR2 YYNGEE. Supplemented by reference TRBV9 and TRBJ2-1, the full variable domain reads DSGVTQTPKHLITATGQRVTLRCSPRSGDLSVYWYQQSLDQGLQFLIQYYNGEERAKGNILERFSAQQFPDLHSELNLSSLELGDSALYFCASSGGLGYNEQFFGPGTRLTVL.

The chain couples TRBV28 to TRBJ2-5, with 14 nucleotides matching TRBD2. The J segment lost 4 bases and the V segment lost 2 bases, leaving 6 bases of the junction unmatched. Per germline, CDR1 MDHEN and CDR2 SYDVKM. CDR3 length equals 17 residues. DNA of the CDR3: TGTGCCAGCAGTTTAGTGGGGGGACTAGCGGGAGTAGAGACCCAGTACTTC. Amino acids: CASSLVGGLAGVETQYF.

This clone was detected only a few times. The chain couples TRBV18 to TRBJ1-5; D uncertain. CDR1 KGHSH and CDR2 LQKENI come from the germline V gene. The CDR3 sequence is 13 residues long. Between the trimmed V and J ends, which lost 3 bases and 5 bases, there was a span of 8 bases. CDR3 amino acids: CASSPFTDQPQHF. Here the CDR3 DNA reads TGTGCCAGCTCACCGTTCACTGATCAGCCCCAGCATTTT.